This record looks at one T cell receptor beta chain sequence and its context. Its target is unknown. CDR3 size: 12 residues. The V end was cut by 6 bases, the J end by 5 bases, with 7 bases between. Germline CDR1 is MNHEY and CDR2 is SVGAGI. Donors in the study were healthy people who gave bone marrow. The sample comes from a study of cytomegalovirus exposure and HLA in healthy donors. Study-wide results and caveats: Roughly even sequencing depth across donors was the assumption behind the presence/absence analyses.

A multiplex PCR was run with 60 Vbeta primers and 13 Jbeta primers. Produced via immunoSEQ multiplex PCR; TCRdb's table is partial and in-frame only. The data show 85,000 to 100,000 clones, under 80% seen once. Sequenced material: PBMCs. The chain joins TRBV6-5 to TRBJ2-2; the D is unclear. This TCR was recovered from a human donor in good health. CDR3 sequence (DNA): TGTGCCAGCAGGCTAAATACCGGGGAGCTGTTTTTT. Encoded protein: CASRLNTGELFF.